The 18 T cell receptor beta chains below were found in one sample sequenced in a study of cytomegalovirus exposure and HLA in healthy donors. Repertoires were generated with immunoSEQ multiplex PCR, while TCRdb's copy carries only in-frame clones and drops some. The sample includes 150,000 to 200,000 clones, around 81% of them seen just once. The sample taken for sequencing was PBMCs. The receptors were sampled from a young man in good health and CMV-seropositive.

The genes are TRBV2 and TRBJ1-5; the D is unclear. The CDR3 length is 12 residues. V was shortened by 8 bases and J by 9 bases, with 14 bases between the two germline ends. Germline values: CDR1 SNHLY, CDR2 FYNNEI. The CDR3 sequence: CASQTSGLPQHF. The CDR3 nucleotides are TGTGCCAGCCAAACCTCGGGGTTGCCCCAGCATTTT.

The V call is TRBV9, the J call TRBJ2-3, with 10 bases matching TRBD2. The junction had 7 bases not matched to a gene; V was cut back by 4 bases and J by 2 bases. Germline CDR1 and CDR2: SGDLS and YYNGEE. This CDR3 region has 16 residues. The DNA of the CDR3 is TGTGCCAGCAGCCTCATAGCGGGGGGCTCCACAGATACGCAGTATTTT. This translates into CASSLIAGGSTDTQYF.

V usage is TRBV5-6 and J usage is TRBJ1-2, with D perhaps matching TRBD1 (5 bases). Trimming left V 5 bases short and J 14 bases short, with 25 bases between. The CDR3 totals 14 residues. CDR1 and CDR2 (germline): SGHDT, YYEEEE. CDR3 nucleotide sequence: TGTGCCAGCAGTTGGGGACTGAGCCTGGCCGACGGGACCTTC. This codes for CASSWGLSLADGTF.

The CDR3 DNA reads as TGTGCCAGCAGGATTGACAGGGATGAGACCCAGTACTTC. Encoded protein: CASRIDRDETQYF. The chain carries TRBV6-1 and TRBJ2-5, with 7 bases identical to TRBD1. The CDR3 totals 13 residues. V lost 6 bases and J lost 5; bases outside the gene matches: 6. Germline loops: CDR1 MNHNS, CDR2 SASEGT.

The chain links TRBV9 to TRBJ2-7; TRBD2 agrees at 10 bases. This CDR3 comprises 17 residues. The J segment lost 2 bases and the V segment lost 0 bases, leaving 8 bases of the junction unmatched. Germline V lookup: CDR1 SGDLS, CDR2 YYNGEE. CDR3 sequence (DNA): TGTGCCAGCAGCGTAGGGGCTAGCGGGGGAGCAGCCTACGAGCAGTACTTC. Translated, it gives CASSVGASGGAAYEQYF.

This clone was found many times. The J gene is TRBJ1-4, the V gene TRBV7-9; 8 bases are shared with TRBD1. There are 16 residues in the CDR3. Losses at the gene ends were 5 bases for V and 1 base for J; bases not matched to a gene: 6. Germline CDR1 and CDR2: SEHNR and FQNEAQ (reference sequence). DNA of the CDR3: TGTGCCAGCAGCCTCGGGACAGGCCAAACTAATGAAAAACTGTTTTTT. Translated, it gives CASSLGTGQTNEKLFF.

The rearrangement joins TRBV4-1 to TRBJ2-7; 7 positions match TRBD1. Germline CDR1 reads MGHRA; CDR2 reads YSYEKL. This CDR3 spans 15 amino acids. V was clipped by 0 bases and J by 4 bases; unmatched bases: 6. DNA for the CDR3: TGCGCCAGCAGCCAAGAGAGACAGGGCGTGTACGAGCAGTACTTC. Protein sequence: CASSQERQGVYEQYF.

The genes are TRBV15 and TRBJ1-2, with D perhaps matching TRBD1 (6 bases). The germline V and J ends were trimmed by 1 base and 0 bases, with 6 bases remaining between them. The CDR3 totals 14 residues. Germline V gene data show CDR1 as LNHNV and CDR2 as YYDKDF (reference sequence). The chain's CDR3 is CATSRAGANYGYTF. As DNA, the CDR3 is TGTGCCACCAGCAGAGCAGGGGCTAACTATGGCTACACCTTC. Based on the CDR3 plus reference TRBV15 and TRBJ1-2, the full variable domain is DAMVIQNPRYQVTQFGKPVTLSCSQTLNHNVMYWYQQKSSQAPKLLFHYYDKDFNNEADTPDNFQSRRPNTSFCFLDIRSPGLGDTAMYLCATSRAGANYGYTFGSGTRLTVV.

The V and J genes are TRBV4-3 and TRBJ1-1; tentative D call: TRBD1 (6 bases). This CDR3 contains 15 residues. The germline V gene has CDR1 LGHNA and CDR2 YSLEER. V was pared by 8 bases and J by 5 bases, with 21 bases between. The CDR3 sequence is CASGGVEGSGTEAFF. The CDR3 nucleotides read TGCGCCAGCGGGGGCGTCGAGGGGAGTGGAACTGAAGCTTTCTTT.

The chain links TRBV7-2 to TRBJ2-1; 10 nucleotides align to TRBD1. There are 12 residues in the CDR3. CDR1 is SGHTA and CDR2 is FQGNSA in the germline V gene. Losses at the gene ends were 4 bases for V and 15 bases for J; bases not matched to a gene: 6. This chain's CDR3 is CASSSTGTGAFF. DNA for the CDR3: TGTGCCAGCAGCTCAACCGGGACAGGGGCGTTCTTC.

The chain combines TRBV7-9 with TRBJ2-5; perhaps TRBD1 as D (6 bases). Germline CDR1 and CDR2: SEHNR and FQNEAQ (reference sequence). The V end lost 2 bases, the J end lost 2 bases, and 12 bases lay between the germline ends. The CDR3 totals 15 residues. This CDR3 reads CASSLQWGTQETQYF. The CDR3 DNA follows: TGTGCCAGCAGCTTACAGTGGGGGACACAAGAGACCCAGTACTTC.

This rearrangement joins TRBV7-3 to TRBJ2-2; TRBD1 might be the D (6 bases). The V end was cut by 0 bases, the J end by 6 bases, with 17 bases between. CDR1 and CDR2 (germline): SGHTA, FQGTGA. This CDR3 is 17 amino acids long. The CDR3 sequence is CASSLTLYRVESGELFF. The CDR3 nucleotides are TGTGCCAGCAGCTTAACGCTATACAGGGTAGAATCCGGGGAGCTGTTTTTT.

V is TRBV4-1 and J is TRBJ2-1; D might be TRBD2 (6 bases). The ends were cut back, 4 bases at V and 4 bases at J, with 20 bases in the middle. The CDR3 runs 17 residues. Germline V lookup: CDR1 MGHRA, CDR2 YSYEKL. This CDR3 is CASSRRNTRLGYNEQFF. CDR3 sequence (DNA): TGCGCCAGCAGCCGCCGAAACACGAGACTAGGTTACAATGAGCAGTTCTTC.

CDR3 nucleotides: TGTGCCAGCAGTTATATGGCTAGTTTAGCAGATACGCAGTATTTT. This codes for CASSYMASLADTQYF. This chain links TRBV6-5 with TRBJ2-3; D gene uncertain. Deletions cut 3 bases from V and 4 bases from J, with 14 bases between. This CDR3 has 15 amino acids. Germline loops: CDR1 MNHEY, CDR2 SVGAGI.

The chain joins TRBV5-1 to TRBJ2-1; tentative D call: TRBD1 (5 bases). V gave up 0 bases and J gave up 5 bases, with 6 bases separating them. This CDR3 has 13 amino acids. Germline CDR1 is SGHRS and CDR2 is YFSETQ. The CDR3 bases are TGCGCCAGCAGCTTGGCAGGGAACAATGAGCAGTTCTTC. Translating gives CASSLAGNNEQFF. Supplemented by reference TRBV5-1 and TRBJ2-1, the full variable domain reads KAGVTQTPRYLIKTRGQQVTLSCSPISGHRSVSWYQQTPGQGLQFLFEYFSETQRNKGNFPGRFSGRQFSNSRSEMNVSTLELGDSALYLCASSLAGNNEQFFGPGTRLTVL.

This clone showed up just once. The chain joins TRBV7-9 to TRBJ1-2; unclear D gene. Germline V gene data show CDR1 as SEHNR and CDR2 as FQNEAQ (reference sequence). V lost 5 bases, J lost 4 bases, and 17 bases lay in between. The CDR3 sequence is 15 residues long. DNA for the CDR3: TGTGCCAGCAGCCCGGCGGGCCCCGGAGGCTATGGCTACACCTTC. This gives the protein CASSPAGPGGYGYTF.

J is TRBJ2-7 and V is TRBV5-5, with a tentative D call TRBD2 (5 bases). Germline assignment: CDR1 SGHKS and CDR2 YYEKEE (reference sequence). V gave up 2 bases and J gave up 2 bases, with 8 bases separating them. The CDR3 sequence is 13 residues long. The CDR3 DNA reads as TGTGCCAGCAGCTTCAGCGGAGCCTACGAGCAGTACTTC. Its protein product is CASSFSGAYEQYF. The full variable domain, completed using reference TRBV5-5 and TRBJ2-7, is DAGVTQSPTHLIKTRGQQVTLRCSPISGHKSVSWYQQVLGQGPQFIFQYYEKEERGRGNFPDRFSARQFPNYSSELNVNALLLGDSALYLCASSFSGAYEQYFGPGTRLTVT.

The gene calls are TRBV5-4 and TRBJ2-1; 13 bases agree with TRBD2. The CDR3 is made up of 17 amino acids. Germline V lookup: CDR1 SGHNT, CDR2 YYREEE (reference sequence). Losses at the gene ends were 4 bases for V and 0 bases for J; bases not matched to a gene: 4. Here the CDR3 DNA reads TGTGCCAGCAGCCGGACTAGCGGGGGCATCTCCTACAATGAGCAGTTCTTC. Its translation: CASSRTSGGISYNEQFF.